Below, 24 T cell receptor beta chains from the same sample are listed, as sequenced in a study of graft-versus-host responses after intestinal transplantation. Their antigens remain unidentified. Assay used: immunoSEQ multiplex PCR; TCRdb lists only in-frame clones, some missing. Seen here are tens of thousands of clones, about 80% observed once, and the top ten hold 0.35% to 0.5%. The source material was unstimulated CD4+ T cells sorted from spleen or lymph node cells, sampled before transplant. The receptor set was obtained from a human donor who was the organ donor for an intestinal transplant.

The CDR3 region is CATSRGPAGGGTQYF. CDR3 bases: TGTGCCACCAGCAGAGGCCCGGCAGGAGGTGGGACCCAGTACTTC. The gene calls are TRBV15 and TRBJ2-5, with D possibly being TRBD2 (5 bases). Germline values: CDR1 LNHNV, CDR2 YYDKDF (reference sequence). Deletions cut 1 base from V and 7 bases from J, with 16 bases between. This CDR3 has 15 residues.

The gene calls are TRBV6-4 and TRBJ2-1; 7 bases fit TRBD2. The CDR3 is made up of 17 amino acids. The germline gives CDR1 MRHNA, CDR2 SNTAGT. Unmatched junction bases numbered 14, after V lost 6 bases and J lost 3 bases. The CDR3 protein is CASRADLRGSCYNEQFF. As DNA, the CDR3 is TGTGCCAGCAGAGCCGATTTGCGGGGGAGCTGCTACAATGAGCAGTTCTTC.

This rearrangement joins TRBV30 to TRBJ1-3; TRBD1 might be the D (5 bases). The CDR3 length is 15 residues. With 7 bases removed from V and 2 bases from J, the gap between germline ends came to 18 bases. Germline V gives CDR1 GTSNPN, CDR2 SVGIG (reference sequence). CDR3 in DNA: TGTGCCTCTTCTGAAATAACAGGCCCTGGAAACACCATATATTTT. This translates into CASSEITGPGNTIYF.

This chain links TRBV29-1 with TRBJ2-7; a weak D match, TRBD1 (5 bases). Germline V gene lookup returns CDR1 SQVTM and CDR2 ANQGSEA. The CDR3 runs 12 residues. V shed 4 bases and J shed 3 bases, with 10 bases lying between them. The CDR3 bases are TGCAGCGTTGTGGGGCTTGGCTACGAGCAGTACGTC. Protein product: CSVVGLGYEQYV.

The chain recombines TRBV6-1 with TRBJ2-3; D might be TRBD1 (6 bases). Germline values: CDR1 MNHNS, CDR2 SASEGT. The CDR3 consists of 15 residues. V was clipped by 2 bases and J by 1 base, with 10 bases between them. The CDR3 sequence: CASSEQGTRTDTQYF. The CDR3, as DNA: TGTGCCAGCAGTGAACAGGGGACACGCACAGATACGCAGTATTTT.

This chain links TRBV6-6 with TRBJ2-7; TRBD2 aligns across 9 bases. The CDR3 runs 14 residues. Unmatched junction bases numbered 11, after V lost 7 bases and J lost 7 bases. The germline CDR1 and CDR2 sequences are MNHNY and SVGAGI (reference sequence). In DNA, the CDR3 is TGTGCCAGCACCGCGGGGGGGGCACGGGGTGAGCAGTACGTC. Protein sequence: CASTAGGARGEQYV.

The rearrangement joins TRBV4-1 to TRBJ1-6; tentatively, D is TRBD1 (5 bases). This CDR3 comprises 14 residues. V was pared by 4 bases and J by 7 bases, with 11 bases between. From germline, CDR1 is MGHRA and CDR2 YSYEKL. CDR3 amino acids: CASSPQRGNSPLHF. Here the CDR3 DNA reads TGCGCCAGCAGCCCCCAGCGGGGGAATTCACCCCTCCACTTT.

This clone has a handful of counts. The chain links TRBV28 to TRBJ2-7; D possibly corresponds to TRBD2 (6 bases). CDR3 length: 15 amino acids. Trimming cost V 8 bases and J 2 bases, with 19 bases left between them. From germline, CDR1 is MDHEN and CDR2 SYDVKM. The CDR3 nucleotides are TGTGCCAGCTTACCTTCGCGGGGATCAACCTACGAGCAGTACGTC. It yields the protein CASLPSRGSTYEQYV.

J is TRBJ1-2 and V is TRBV18; 8 bases map to TRBD1. The germline V gene encodes CDR1 KGHSH and CDR2 LQKENI. J lost 4 bases, V lost 3 bases, and 1 base had no gene match. The CDR3 is made up of 13 amino acids. The CDR3 DNA reads as TGTGCCAGCTCACCGGGACAGGTCTATGGCTACACCTTC. Protein product: CASSPGQVYGYTF.

This sequence joins TRBV10-3 and TRBJ1-1, with a weak D call TRBD1 (6 bases). Germline V CDR1 and CDR2: ENHRY, SYGVKD. The CDR3 has 13 residues. The V end was cut by 10 bases, the J end by 2 bases, with 14 bases between. CDR3 loop: CATSLQGNTEAFF. Written as DNA, the CDR3 is TGTGCCACCTCCTTACAGGGCAACACTGAAGCTTTCTTT.

Remarks on this clone: The junction and the germline gene differ at one end; a read error may be behind it. V usage is TRBV7-7 and J usage is TRBJ2-3; maybe TRBD2 (5 bases). The length of the CDR3 is 13 residues. Germline-derived CDR1 and CDR2 are SSHAT and FNYEAQ (reference sequence). The CDR3, as DNA: TGTGCTAGCAGCGGCCGATACACAGATACGCAGTATTTT. It translates to CASSGRYTDTQYF.

The chain carries TRBV19 and TRBJ1-6; D perhaps matches TRBD1 (6 bases). V was pared by 5 bases and J by 8 bases, with 13 bases between. Germline CDR1 LNHDA, CDR2 SQIVND (reference sequence). The CDR3 spans 14 residues. The CDR3 DNA follows: TGTGCCAGTAGTCACAGGGTTTTGGATTCACCCCTCCACTTT. It yields the protein CASSHRVLDSPLHF.

V usage is TRBV11-2 and J usage is TRBJ2-3; 8 bases fit TRBD2. Unmatched junction bases numbered 6, after V lost 1 base and J lost 3 bases. Germline CDR1 SGHAT, CDR2 FQNNGV. The CDR3 is made up of 16 amino acids. This CDR3 is CASSLGPGGVTDTQYF. The CDR3 bases are TGTGCCAGCAGCTTAGGTCCGGGGGGGGTGACAGATACGCAGTATTTT.

This chain connects TRBV6-5 to TRBJ1-2; 8 nucleotides line up with TRBD1. This CDR3 spans 14 amino acids. Germline lookup yields CDR1 MNHEY and CDR2 SVGAGI. Unmatched junction bases numbered 3, after V lost 6 bases and J lost 0 bases. The CDR3 is CASRGDRTNYGYTF. The CDR3 DNA follows: TGTGCCAGCAGGGGGGACAGGACTAACTATGGCTACACCTTC.

The rearrangement links TRBV2 to TRBJ1-4; D not resolved. Germline lookup yields CDR1 SNHLY and CDR2 FYNNEI. V was pared by 7 bases and J by 3 bases, with 6 bases between. The CDR3 extends over 12 amino acids. The CDR3 DNA is TGTGCCAGCAACGGAGCTAATGAAAAACTGTTTTTT. Its translation: CASNGANEKLFF.

This chain joins TRBV5-3 and TRBJ1-2; TRBD1 agrees at 7 bases. TRBV5-3 is reported as an ORF; its role is uncertain. This CDR3 is 14 amino acids long. Trimming removed 3 bases from V and 1 base from J; junction bases left unmatched: 3. In DNA form, the CDR3 reads TGTGCCAGAAGCTCTCGGGACAGTAACTATGGCTACACCTTC. Protein product: CARSSRDSNYGYTF.

The chain couples TRBV25-1 to TRBJ2-2; D perhaps matches TRBD1 (7 bases). Germline assignment: CDR1 MGHDK and CDR2 SYGVNS. V lost 6 bases to trimming and J lost 6 bases, with 26 bases between them. The CDR3 totals 18 residues. CDR3 sequence reads: CASRGGPGQPPGAGELFF. The CDR3 DNA is TGTGCCAGCAGAGGAGGGCCGGGACAGCCCCCGGGGGCCGGGGAGCTGTTTTTT. Filled out from reference TRBV25-1 and TRBJ2-2, the complete variable domain reads EADIYQTPRYLVIGTGKKITLECSQTMGHDKMYWYQQDPGMELHLIHYSYGVNSTEKGDLSSESTVSRIRTEHFPLTLESARPSHTSQYLCASRGGPGQPPGAGELFFGEGSRLTVL.

The chain combines TRBV29-1 with TRBJ1-1, with 9 nucleotides matching TRBD1. The germline V gene has CDR1 SQVTM and CDR2 ANQGSEA. The CDR3 extends over 13 amino acids. The ends lost 6 bases at V and 3 bases at J; junction bases unmatched: 5. The CDR3 DNA reads TGCAGCGTGATGACAGGGGGATACACTGAAGCTTTCTTT. Encoded protein: CSVMTGGYTEAFF. The full variable domain, rest sourced from reference TRBV29-1 and TRBJ1-1, is SAVISQKPSRDICQRGTSLTIQCQVDSQVTMMFWYRQQPGQSLTLIATANQGSEATYESGFVIDKFPISRPNLTFSTLTVSNMSPEDSSIYLCSVMTGGYTEAFFGQGTRLTVV.

This sequence joins TRBV9 and TRBJ2-1; D possibly corresponds to TRBD2 (7 bases). The ends were cut back, 2 bases at V and 4 bases at J, with 13 bases in the middle. The CDR3 is 15 amino acids. The germline gives CDR1 SGDLS, CDR2 YYNGEE. CDR3 DNA: TGTGCCAGCAGCGTCGCGGGGGCCGGATACAATGAGCAGTTCTTC. It codes for CASSVAGAGYNEQFF.

The gene calls are TRBV6-5 and TRBJ1-3, with a possible D match to TRBD1 (6 bases). Germline assignment: CDR1 MNHEY and CDR2 SVGAGI. The CDR3 consists of 15 residues. The ends were cut back, 5 bases at V and 4 bases at J, with 15 bases in the middle. For the CDR3, the DNA is TGTGCCAGCAGTCTCAAGGGGGACGGAGGAAACACCATATATTTT. Translated: CASSLKGDGGNTIYF.

The chain recombines TRBV7-2 with TRBJ1-2; D is unclear. This CDR3 has 11 amino acids. V lost 1 base, J lost 7 bases, and 4 bases lay in between. Germline V gene lookup returns CDR1 SGHTA and CDR2 FQGNSA. The CDR3 nucleotides are TGTGCCAGCAGCTTAGGCGGTGGCTACACCTTC. This codes for CASSLGGGYTF.

The chain is built from TRBV9 and TRBJ2-1; D not certain. Germline loops: CDR1 SGDLS, CDR2 YYNGEE. The CDR3 extends over 14 amino acids. The V and J ends lost 0 bases and 5 bases respectively, with 9 bases between them. Here the CDR3 DNA reads TGTGCCAGCAGCGTAGCTTACTACAACAATGAGCAGTTCTTC. It specifies CASSVAYYNNEQFF.

V and J are TRBV11-3 and TRBJ2-2; 7 bases are a match to TRBD2. Germline V gives CDR1 SGHNT, CDR2 YENEEA. Trimming removed 3 bases from V and 5 bases from J; junction bases left unmatched: 6. The CDR3 consists of 15 residues. The DNA of the CDR3 is TGTGCCAGCAGCTTTTTAGCGGGCGGGACCGGGGAGCTGTTTTTT. It translates to CASSFLAGGTGELFF. Filled out from reference TRBV11-3 and TRBJ2-2, the complete variable domain reads EAGVVQSPRYKIIEKKQPVAFWCNPISGHNTLYWYLQNLGQGPELLIRYENEEAVDDSQLPKDRFSAERLKGVDSTLKIQPAELGDSAVYLCASSFLAGGTGELFFGEGSRLTVL.

This chain joins TRBV7-2 and TRBJ2-5, with TRBD2 as a possible D gene (6 bases). From germline, CDR1 is SGHTA and CDR2 FQGNSA. Trimming pared 3 bases from V and 3 bases from J, leaving 11 bases between. This CDR3 comprises 14 residues. The CDR3 region is CASSFRGGKETQYF. DNA of the CDR3: TGTGCCAGCAGCTTTAGGGGCGGGAAAGAGACCCAGTACTTC. Complete variable domain (other parts from reference TRBV7-2 and TRBJ2-5): GAGVSQSPSNKVTEKGKDVELRCDPISGHTALYWYRQSLGQGLEFLIYFQGNSAPDKSGLPSDRFSAERTGGSVSTLTIQRTQQEDSAVYLCASSFRGGKETQYFGPGTRLLVL.